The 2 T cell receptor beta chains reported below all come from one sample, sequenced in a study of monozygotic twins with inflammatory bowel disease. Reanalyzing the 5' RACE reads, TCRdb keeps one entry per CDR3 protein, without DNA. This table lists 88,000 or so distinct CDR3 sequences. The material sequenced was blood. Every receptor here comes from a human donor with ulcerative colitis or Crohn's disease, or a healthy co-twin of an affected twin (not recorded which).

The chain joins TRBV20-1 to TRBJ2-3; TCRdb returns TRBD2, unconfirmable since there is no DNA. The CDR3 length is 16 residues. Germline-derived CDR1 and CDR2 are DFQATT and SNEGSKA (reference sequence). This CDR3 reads CSARGLSASGTDTQYF.

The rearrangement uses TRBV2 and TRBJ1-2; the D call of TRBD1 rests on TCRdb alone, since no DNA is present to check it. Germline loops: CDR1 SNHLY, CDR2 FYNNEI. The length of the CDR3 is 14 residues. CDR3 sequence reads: CASSDGGFVNGYTF.